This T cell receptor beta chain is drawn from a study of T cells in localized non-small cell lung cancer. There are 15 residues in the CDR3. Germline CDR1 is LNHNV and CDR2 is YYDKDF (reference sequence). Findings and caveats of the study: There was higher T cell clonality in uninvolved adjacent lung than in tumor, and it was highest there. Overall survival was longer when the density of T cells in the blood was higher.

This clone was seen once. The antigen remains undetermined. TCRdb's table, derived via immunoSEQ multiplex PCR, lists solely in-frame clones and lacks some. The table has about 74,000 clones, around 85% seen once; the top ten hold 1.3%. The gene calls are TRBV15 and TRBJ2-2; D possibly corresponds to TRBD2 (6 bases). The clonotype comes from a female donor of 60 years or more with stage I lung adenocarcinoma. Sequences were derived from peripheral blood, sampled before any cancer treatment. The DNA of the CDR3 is TGTGCTACTACTCGGGGGAGATTGAACACCGGGGAGCTGTTTTTT. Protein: CATTRGRLNTGELFF.